This T cell receptor (beta chain) was sequenced for a study of T cell repertoires in cytomegalovirus infection. Overall study context: From public TCR beta signatures came an indication of both CMV infection and matching HLA type. Study-level findings and limits: Summed frequency of shared TCR beta families picked out CMV carriers who also had the relevant HLA. In two of eight donors, the top clonotype was HLA-C-restricted CMV-specific.

TCRdb reprocessed the reads via MiXCR and lists one record per CDR3 protein. The table lists about 130,000 distinct CDR3 sequences, approximately 9.2% of them singletons. This clonotype was seen repeatedly, ten times or more. Its matching antigen is unknown. CDR3 length equals 12 residues. The germline V gene has CDR1 SGHTA and CDR2 FQGNSA. V lost 2 bases and J 15 bases, leaving 14 bases between the germline ends. The V gene is TRBV7-2, the J gene TRBJ1-3; no clear D gene. The TCR comes from a human donor in good health (CMV status not recorded). Some clones in this sample may be carry-over from other donors' samples. The source material was PBMCs. The CDR3 sequence is CASSLPGPAPYF. CDR3 DNA: TGTGCCAGCAGCTTACCCGGACCGGCTCCATATTTT.